This TCR beta chain is from a study of cytomegalovirus exposure and HLA in healthy donors (dated by TCRdb to about 2017). Turning to the overall study: According to an earlier analysis of 587 of the donors, 150 million to 200 million T cells yielded some 120 million unique TCR beta sequences and approximately 300 Gb of sequence data. An early release that covered fewer than 750 HLA-typed donors contained about 300 gigabases of sequencing data and tens of millions of unique TCR sequences. Among the approximately 420 genotyped donors, about 83% belonged to the genetic ancestry cluster associated with self-reported Caucasian donors. The study was designed to test whether signatures of past pathogen exposure could be identified by cataloging public T cell receptors. The study profiled the T cell repertoires of fewer than 850 subjects by immunosequencing and related them to cytomegalovirus serostatus. In addition to the first cohort of 500 to 850 subjects, a separate validation cohort of approximately 130 different subjects was used. To predict cytomegalovirus infection status, the study combined high-throughput TCR immunosequencing, statistical association of individual TCRs with disease status, and machine learning. In a later analysis, previously published TCR beta repertoires from about 640 donors were re-analyzed and high-resolution HLA genotyping was added so that TCR occurrence patterns could be studied. Rather than drawing on any new phenotypic data, the later analysis identified candidate immune exposures from TCR beta sequences and the way those sequences occurred across donors. In an earlier analysis of more than 550 of the donors, high-throughput TCR beta sequencing was used to judge whether each TCR beta V gene segment behaved as functional or pseudogenic. Donor age, sex, ethnicity and CMV serostatus were compiled alongside the repertoire data. Genome-wide SNP genotypes for about three fifths of the 666 donors were used in a later genetic analysis, which treated that subset as a discovery cohort. All discovery cohort repertoires had been generated on a single sequencing platform. HLA typing included class I and class II loci at four-digit resolution. The number of donors typed differed by locus, with about 629-640 for A, B, C, DRB1 and DQB1, more than 500 for DQA1, approximately 570 for DPA1, and around 430 for DPB1. About 5 DR-DQ haplotypes were handled as single units for association and clustering, since linkage in the cohort was strong. Among about 400 genotyped donors of the cohort, an average of around 250,000 unique TCR beta nucleotide sequences was sequenced per donor, of which about 19% were non-productive. Beyond this particular receptor, the publication reports: Three of the identified cytomegalovirus-associated TCR beta chains were confirmed in vitro to be specific for cytomegalovirus antigens. In an earlier analysis of under 600 of the donors, most TCR beta V segments were observed in productive rearrangements about 87% or about 30% of the time, broadly matching IMGT annotations. Sequencing depth was assumed to be roughly uniform across donors in the presence/absence analyses, though that assumption may not hold. Because some donors lacked HLA typing at each locus, the association tests relied only on the typed subset. Because counts were too low, 15 to 20 rarely observed V segments, including chromosome 9 orphons, were excluded from the earlier analysis of about 500 of the donors. At a false discovery rate of 0.05, a later analysis linked about 17,000 TCR beta sequences to specific HLA alleles. A group of highly shared sequence variants was considered likely to be a technical artifact of the sequencing pipeline. The classifier was reported to diagnose cytomegalovirus status with high specificity and sensitivity in both the original cohort and the validation cohort. Because the 87-base-pair reads could not distinguish some IMGT-functional V segments, including TRBV6-2 and TRBV6-3, those segments were excluded. The only immune exposure information available for the cohort was CMV serostatus. According to a later analysis, parvovirus B19, influenza, CMV and Epstein-Barr virus appeared linked to several top co-occurrence clusters. A further reported finding was that TCR beta sequences accurately predicted the HLA-A and HLA-B alleles for most subjects in the first cohort. According to a later analysis, most CMV-associated TCR beta chains appeared to be HLA-restricted, and the HLA associations seemed to be driven largely by CMV exposure. A later analysis found that HLA-associated TCR beta chains were more clonally expanded and had lower generation probabilities than equally common non-associated chains. Most TCR sequences were observed very rarely across donors, whereas some public TCRs were present in many individuals. A later genetic analysis reported fewer N-insertions in productive TCRs among donors in an Asian-associated ancestry cluster than the roughly 640-donor mean. When HLA alleles, especially DR and DQ, strongly co-occurred, attributing TCR associations to individual alleles was difficult. V-gene and J-gene trimming of TCR beta chains was associated with a missense DCLRE1C variant in a later genetic analysis, and the association was replicated in an independent cohort. In the study, approximately 160 TCR beta chains were listed as associated with cytomegalovirus. According to the authors, the approach could potentially be generalized to other disease states and immunological phenotypes. A later analysis found that TCR association rates varied across HLA loci, with DRB1 alleles showing the most associated TCRs and HLA-C alleles the fewest. Correlated functional status among segregating V segments might reflect linkage disequilibrium, but an unknown experimental factor could not be ruled out. Only TCR beta chains were sequenced in this cohort, and the absence of alpha or paired-chain data limited detectable features.

The cohort consisted of some 730 healthy bone marrow donors. At the time of sampling, every cohort member was nominally healthy, though immune exposures that went unrecorded were likely present. The donor tested CMV seronegative and was one of the 352 seronegative cohort members. A peripheral blood sample was collected from each donor, and TCR beta sequencing was performed on peripheral blood mononuclear cells. The Qiagen DNeasy Blood Extraction Kit was used to extract genomic DNA from the blood cell samples. Library method: the immunoSEQ multiplex PCR assay. For the multiplex PCR, a mixture combining 60 forward primers for TCR Vbeta segments and 13 reverse primers for TCR Jbeta segments was used. The CDR3 region of rearranged TCR beta genes was amplified from genomic DNA by a multiplex PCR assay. The Illumina HiSeq System was used to sequence the amplified TCR beta libraries as 87-base-pair reads. Under the source paper's analysis protocol: A later analysis counted 75 million to 100 million unique TCR beta chains across the 666 repertoires, and 9.5 million to 11 million of these chains were shared by at least two donors. To remove PCR and sequencing errors, raw reads were error-corrected and collapsed into unique sequences using a nearest-neighbor algorithm that merged closely related sequences. To assign V, D and J gene segments, CDR3 sequences were aligned to IMGT reference sequences. For a sequence to be retained, at least a six-nucleotide match to both a V gene segment and a J gene segment was required. A rearrangement counted as productive if the CDR3 had no stop codons and remained in frame with V and J, and every other rearrangement counted as non-productive. Following IMGT convention, CDR3 was defined as the stretch from the second conserved V-encoded cysteine to the conserved J-encoded phenylalanine. In an earlier analysis of approximately 590 of the donors, sequences lacking an unambiguous match to a single V gene segment were excluded. An earlier analysis of 587 of the donors called V segments functional above 56.7% productive rearrangements and segregating when the between-donor standard deviation exceeded 5%. A statistical classification framework was built to diagnose cytomegalovirus status from the catalog of TCR beta chain sequences. V and J gene assignment, in a later analysis, came from comparing TCR nucleotide sequences with IMGT/GENE-DB human TR gene sequences. A later analysis assigned CDR3 sequences and most-parsimonious VDJ recombination scenarios with the TCRdist pipeline. In a later analysis, each TCR beta chain was defined by its CDR3 amino acid sequence together with its V-gene family, and reads lacking a unique V-gene family were excluded. A later analysis removed 500 to 650 highly shared, low-generation-probability nucleotide sequences to deal with suspected cross-contamination and a sequencing artifact. For each public chain, a later analysis derived a clonal expansion index from normalized ranks of inferred template counts within each repertoire. A later analysis computed generation probabilities with a VDJ recombination model fitted to out-of-frame rearrangements, and checked the results against IGoR. In a later analysis, TCR-TCR, TCR-HLA and TCR-CMV co-occurrence was scored with hypergeometric tests, and a repertoire-size bias correction was applied to TCR pairs. In a later analysis, false discovery rates were estimated by permuting HLA or CMV assignments 20 times. A later analysis grouped co-occurring TCRs with DBSCAN, adding TCRdist sequence similarity when clustering within HLA-allele-positive subsets. Co-occurrence clustering excluded repertoires with fewer than 30,000 or more than 120,000 public chains, plus five with anomalous nucleotide sharing. TCRdb took this table from immuneACCESS and kept in-frame rearrangements with V and J called. Such tables lack part of the clones; where checked against another copy, unresolved V genes explain under half of the gap, and the rest is unexplained. V and J calls plus clone size are reproduced from that table; the DNA served to infer D and trimming. A total of approximately 240,000 clones appear in this sample, approximately 82% of them only once. The ten most abundant clones make up roughly 0.58% of the sample.

There are 15 amino acids in the CDR3, from cysteine to phenylalanine inclusive. Just the 45-base CDR3 DNA is kept, in frame starting at base 1. CDR1 and CDR2 are drawn from the germline V gene: MNHNS, SASEGT. Trimming takes 1 base off V and 11 bases off J; junction bases not matched to a gene: 8. A word on this clone: No cognate antigen has been identified for it. Within one base of it there is no much larger clone, and no base qualities were kept.

This chain joins TRBV6-1 to TRBJ2-5, and 12 junction bases match TRBD1. The specimen sequenced was PBMCs. The clonotype originates from a woman in her thirties or forties in good health and CMV-seronegative. CDR3 protein: CASSEVGTGGGEQYF. The nucleotide sequence reads TGTGCCAGCAGTGAAGTTGGGACAGGGGGCGGTGAGCAGTACTTC.